This TCR beta chain was captured in a study of identical twins. Study-wide points: Researchers reported excess low generation probability among twin-shared out-of-frame alpha sequences.

Trimming left V 6 bases short and J 1 base short, with 9 bases between. The CDR3 runs 13 residues. TCRdb redid the calling of the 5' RACE reads with MiXCR, one entry per CDR3 protein. Seen here are about 240,000 distinct CDR3 sequences, 7.5% observed once, and the top ten hold more than 5%. This clonotype has at least ten counts. The antigen remains undetermined. These same records also appear under a second study, on yellow fever vaccine responses in identical twins.

This clonotype was obtained from a woman in her late teens or twenties in good health. The specimen was CD8+ T cells sorted from blood. The chain combines TRBV12-3 or TRBV12-4 with TRBJ1-1; D is undetermined. This CDR3 is CASSLRPNTEAFF. In DNA, the CDR3 is TGTGCCAGCAGCCTGAGACCGAACACTGAAGCTTTCTTT.